The 27 T cell receptor beta chains below all came from one sample that was sequenced in a study of Ad26.COV2.S vaccination and SARS-CoV-2 variants. As to treatment: some 19 received Ad26.COV2.S at low or high dose, single or two shots; about five received placebo; per-sample allocation not given. Following the first vaccine or placebo injection, samples were taken on day 63. Assay used: immunoSEQ multiplex PCR; TCRdb lists only in-frame clones, some missing. The sample has some 410,000 clones, over 80% seen once. The sequencing here drew on peripheral blood, taken in a trial of Ad26.COV2.S vaccine versus placebo. The receptor source for this set is a person aged 18-60 years who received the Ad26.COV2.S COVID-19 vaccine or a placebo.

As DNA, the CDR3 is TGTGCCAGCACCGAAGGGGCAGGGCAAGGGGCGGAGTTCTTC. This translates into CASTEGAGQGAEFF. The chain employs TRBV27 and TRBJ2-1, with a weak D call TRBD1 (5 bases). Per the germline V gene, CDR1 is MNHEY and CDR2 is SMNVEV (reference sequence). The ends were cut back, 7 bases at V and 14 bases at J, with 24 bases in the middle. The CDR3 sequence is 14 residues long.

The CDR3 DNA follows: TGTGCCACTCGCGGGGGGAACAATCAGCCCCAGCATTTT. It encodes CATRGGNNQPQHF. This chain links TRBV6-5 with TRBJ1-5, with a tentative D call TRBD1 (5 bases). Trimming took off 10 bases at V and 3 bases at J, with 13 bases between the two ends. The CDR3 loop spans 13 amino acids. Germline V gives CDR1 MNHEY, CDR2 SVGAGI.

V and J are TRBV6-5 and TRBJ1-2; D possibly corresponds to TRBD1 (6 bases). This CDR3 contains 15 residues. Trimming removed 7 bases at V and 0 bases at J, with 15 bases between. Per the germline V gene, CDR1 is MNHEY and CDR2 is SVGAGI. CDR3: CASNQRQAANYGYTF. For the CDR3, the DNA is TGTGCCAGCAACCAAAGACAGGCAGCTAACTATGGCTACACCTTC.

The V call is TRBV10-3, the J call TRBJ1-4; 7 bases are a match to TRBD1. From germline, CDR1 is ENHRY and CDR2 SYGVKD. The CDR3 totals 14 residues. The junction had 6 bases not matched to a gene; V was cut back by 3 bases and J by 8 bases. The CDR3 coding sequence is TGTGCCATCAGTGAAAGACAGGGAAACGAAAAACTGTTTTTT. It specifies CAISERQGNEKLFF.

The gene calls are TRBV18 and TRBJ2-5; 7 nucleotides agree with TRBD2. Germline lookup yields CDR1 KGHSH and CDR2 LQKENI. Trimming took 6 bases from V and 3 from J; bases not matched to a gene: 10. The CDR3 runs to 15 residues. Here the CDR3 DNA reads TGTGCCAGCTCCCCCTTCTCGGCGGGGGAAGAGACCCAGTACTTC. It specifies CASSPFSAGEETQYF.

As regards this clone: Germline and junction disagree at one end, which may indicate a read error. The chain carries TRBV27 and TRBJ2-7; D perhaps matches TRBD1 (6 bases). The CDR3 is 13 residues long. CDR1 is MNHEY and CDR2 is SMNVEV in the germline V gene (reference sequence). CDR3 protein: CASSLGQSYERYF. In nucleotides, the CDR3 is TGTGCCAGCAGTCTCGGACAGTCCTACGAGCGGTACTTC.

This clone was counted once. The gene calls are TRBV19 and TRBJ2-3; the D is unclear. Trimming removed 9 bases at V and 1 base at J, with 8 bases between. This CDR3 contains 12 residues. Germline CDR1 is LNHDA and CDR2 is SQIVND (reference sequence). DNA of the CDR3: TGTGCCAGCGGGTCCCGCACAGATACGCAGTATTTT. Its protein is CASGSRTDTQYF.

The V call is TRBV6-2 or TRBV6-3, the J call TRBJ2-5, with D uncertain. This CDR3 is built from 11 residues. Germline V CDR1 and CDR2: MNHEY, SVGEGT. V was clipped by 6 bases and J by 5 bases, with 7 bases between them. The CDR3 DNA is TGTGCCAGCAGCCCCCGGGAGACCCAGTACTTC. This encodes CASSPRETQYF.

This chain links TRBV3-1 (or the pseudogene TRBV3-2) with TRBJ2-1; possibly TRBD1 for D (5 bases). The germline CDR1 and CDR2 sequences are LGHDT and YNNKEL (reference sequence). CDR3 size: 18 residues. Trimming stripped 3 bases from V and 0 bases from J, with 18 bases between. The CDR3 here is CASSQTMWRQSSYNEQFF. As DNA, the CDR3 is TGTGCCAGCAGCCAGACAATGTGGAGACAGAGCTCCTACAATGAGCAGTTCTTC.

This clone has just one count. This rearrangement joins TRBV23-1 to TRBJ2-1; 9 nucleotides agree with TRBD1. TRBV23-1 is sorted into the ORF group, with uncertain function. The CDR3 spans 16 residues. With 0 bases clipped from V and 5 bases from J, the junction kept 5 bases outside the gene matches. CDR3 sequence reads: CASSQSYRGLNNEQFF. Written as DNA, the CDR3 is TGCGCCAGCAGTCAATCATACAGGGGGCTCAACAATGAGCAGTTCTTC.

This clone occurred once. This rearrangement joins TRBV6-5 to TRBJ2-7; 8 bases fit TRBD2. V lost 6 bases and J lost 6; bases outside the gene matches: 7. The CDR3 is 13 amino acids. Germline CDR1 MNHEY, CDR2 SVGAGI. CDR3: CASSNGLAGEQYF. Written as DNA, the CDR3 is TGTGCCAGCAGCAACGGACTAGCAGGCGAGCAGTACTTC.

This clone was counted a single time. The chain recombines TRBV6-1 with TRBJ1-2, with D possibly TRBD1 on 5 matching bases. The V gene's germline CDR1 is MNHNS and CDR2 SASEGT. CDR3 length: 12 residues. V lost 2 bases and J 4 bases, leaving 5 bases between the germline ends. The CDR3 DNA follows: TGTGCCAGCAGTGAACAGGGCTATGGCTACACCTTC. The encoded protein is CASSEQGYGYTF.

V and J are TRBV30 and TRBJ1-6; D gene ambiguous. Trimming removed 0 bases at V and 5 bases at J, with 8 bases between. The CDR3 is made up of 14 amino acids. CDR1 and CDR2 from the germline V gene are GTSNPN and SVGIG (reference sequence). For the CDR3, the DNA is TGTGCCTGGAGTGTCCGGGAGAATAATTCACCCCTCCACTTT. Translated: CAWSVRENNSPLHF.

The chain joins TRBV19 to TRBJ2-1; TRBD1 might be the D (6 bases). Trimming took off 3 bases at V and 3 bases at J, with 15 bases between the two ends. The CDR3 is made up of 16 amino acids. CDR1 and CDR2 (germline): LNHDA, SQIVND (reference sequence). CDR3 region: CASSMGDTRDYNEQFF. CDR3 coding DNA: TGTGCCAGTAGTATGGGGGACACGAGAGACTACAATGAGCAGTTCTTC.

This sequence joins TRBV9 and TRBJ2-7, with D possibly being TRBD1 (5 bases). Germline V gives CDR1 SGDLS, CDR2 YYNGEE. V lost 3 bases, J lost 6 bases, and 13 bases lay in between. This CDR3 contains 13 residues. CDR3 loop: CASSGGTTLEQYF. Written as DNA, the CDR3 is TGTGCCAGCAGCGGGGGCACGACCCTCGAGCAGTACTTC.

The J gene is TRBJ2-7, the V gene TRBV5-8; TRBD2 might be the D (5 bases). V was clipped by 3 bases and J by 2 bases, with 12 bases between them. Germline loops: CDR1 SGHTS, CDR2 YDEGEE. The length of the CDR3 is 14 residues. DNA of the CDR3: TGTGCCAGCAGCTATCCACGGGAAACCTACGAGCAGTACTTC. This codes for CASSYPRETYEQYF.

The V gene is TRBV11-2, the J gene TRBJ1-2; 7 nucleotides agree with TRBD1. Germline loops: CDR1 SGHAT, CDR2 FQNNGV. V was clipped by 5 bases and J by 3 bases; unmatched bases: 6. The CDR3 covers 14 residues. This chain's CDR3 is CASSPRQGDYGYTF. Written as DNA, the CDR3 is TGTGCCAGCAGCCCCCGGCAGGGGGACTATGGCTACACCTTC.

V usage is TRBV28 and J usage is TRBJ2-1, with D possibly being TRBD1 (5 bases). Germline CDR1 and CDR2: MDHEN and SYDVKM. This CDR3 comprises 13 residues. V was trimmed by 1 base and J by 13 bases, leaving 14 bases between them. The CDR3 region is CASSLSAGRKQFF. The CDR3 bases are TGTGCCAGCAGTTTATCGGCAGGGCGAAAACAGTTCTTC.

In this sample, this clone turned up a few times. This sequence joins TRBV6-5 and TRBJ2-2; D not resolved. V was clipped by 0 bases and J by 7 bases, with 3 bases between them. This CDR3 contains 12 residues. Germline values: CDR1 MNHEY, CDR2 SVGAGI. The CDR3 DNA reads TGTGCCAGCAGTTACTCGAACGGGGAGCTGTTTTTT. Amino acid sequence: CASSYSNGELFF.

This clone appeared once. The CDR3 reads CASSQSWRGDHQPQHF. CDR3 bases: TGCGCCAGCAGCCAGTCCTGGAGGGGAGACCATCAGCCCCAGCATTTT. V and J are TRBV4-3 and TRBJ1-5; tentatively, D is TRBD1 (5 bases). CDR1 and CDR2 from the germline V gene are LGHNA and YSLEER. CDR3 size: 16 residues. V lost 3 bases, J lost 5 bases, and 17 bases lay in between.

The rearrangement links TRBV7-9 to TRBJ2-4; possibly TRBD2 for D (6 bases). The CDR3 covers 16 residues. Trimming stripped 2 bases from V and 4 bases from J, with 15 bases between. Germline V gives CDR1 SEHNR, CDR2 FQNEAQ (reference sequence). Written as DNA, the CDR3 is TGTGCCAGCAGCTTATTTGGGGCGGGAAAGAAAAACATTCAGTACTTC. This translates into CASSLFGAGKKNIQYF.

This clone occurred once. The rearrangement joins TRBV25-1 to TRBJ2-2; TRBD2 aligns across 9 bases. Germline V CDR1 and CDR2: MGHDK, SYGVNS. J lost 7 bases, V lost 1 base, and 10 bases had no gene match. The CDR3 spans 17 residues. The CDR3 spells CASSESVGGGAGGELFF. DNA of the CDR3: TGTGCCAGCAGTGAATCTGTCGGCGGGGGGGCCGGCGGGGAGCTGTTTTTT.

The sample holds one count of this clone. V is TRBV4-3 and J is TRBJ2-1; D gene ambiguous. This CDR3 comprises 15 residues. With 2 bases removed from V and 2 bases from J, the gap between germline ends came to 10 bases. Germline V lookup: CDR1 LGHNA, CDR2 YSLEER. The CDR3, as DNA: TGCGCCAGCAGCCAAAATACTGTAGCCTACAATGAGCAGTTCTTC. The encoded protein is CASSQNTVAYNEQFF.

The chain uses TRBV30 and TRBJ1-4; tentative D call: TRBD1 (6 bases). This CDR3 is built from 14 residues. Germline CDR1 reads GTSNPN; CDR2 reads SVGIG (reference sequence). V lost 4 bases to trimming and J lost 4 bases, with 13 bases between them. The CDR3 DNA reads as TGTGCCTGGACCGACAGGCTTGTTAATGAAAAACTGTTTTTT. Its protein is CAWTDRLVNEKLFF. The complete variable domain, with remaining parts taken from reference TRBV30 and TRBJ1-4, reads SQTIHQWPATLVQPVGSPLSLECTVEGTSNPNLYWYRQAAGRGLQLLFYSVGIGQISSEVPQNLSASRPQDRQFILSSKKLLLSDSGFYLCAWTDRLVNEKLFFGSGTQLSVL.

This chain links TRBV7-9 with TRBJ1-1, with D tentatively TRBD1 (5 bases). This CDR3 comprises 15 residues. Germline-derived CDR1 and CDR2 are SEHNR and FQNEAQ (reference sequence). V gave up 10 bases and J gave up 6 bases, with 24 bases separating them. CDR3 in amino acids: CATHRLLFQGAEAFF. Written as DNA, the CDR3 is TGTGCCACCCACCGCCTCCTTTTTCAGGGCGCTGAAGCTTTCTTT.

The rearrangement uses TRBV7-2 and TRBJ2-7; D might be TRBD1 or TRBD2, each matching 6 bases. The CDR3 consists of 15 residues. The germline V and J ends were trimmed by 1 base and 8 bases, with 18 bases remaining between them. From germline, CDR1 is SGHTA and CDR2 FQGNSA. Here the CDR3 DNA reads TGTGCCAGCAGCTTAGGCGGAGGGGTGGGGGCCCAGCAGTACTTC. It yields the protein CASSLGGGVGAQQYF.

The CDR3, as DNA: TGTGCCAGCAGCTCCAGACTAGCGGGGGGTAGATACGAGCAGTACTTC. The encoded protein is CASSSRLAGGRYEQYF. This chain links TRBV7-6 with TRBJ2-7, with 13 bases identical to TRBD2. The CDR3 loop spans 16 amino acids. Germline CDR1 is SGHVS and CDR2 is FNYEAQ. Trimming removed 4 bases from V and 4 bases from J; junction bases left unmatched: 7. Drawing the rest from reference TRBV7-6 and TRBJ2-7, the complete variable domain is GAGVSQSPRYKVTKRGQDVALRCDPISGHVSLYWYRQALGQGPEFLTYFNYEAQQDKSGLPNDRFSAERPEGSISTLTIQRTEQRDSAMYRCASSSRLAGGRYEQYFGPGTRLTVT.